Below, 20 T cell receptor beta chains from the same sample are listed, as sequenced in a study of blood T cells in healthy people across ages. A sample-barcoded 5' primer and a J-beta primer mix were used in a second PCR of roughly 6 to 11 cycles. TCRdb reprocessed the 5' RACE reads via MiXCR and lists one record per CDR3 protein. The table lists under 800,000 distinct CDR3 sequences, about 21% of them singletons, with 3.5% to 4% in the top ten. Source material: blood. The origin of the receptors is a man aged 70-80 years in good health.

This clonotype was found a few times. The chain joins TRBV29-1 to TRBJ2-5; a weak D match, TRBD2 (5 bases). The CDR3 has 14 amino acids. Germline CDR1 reads SQVTM; CDR2 reads ANQGSEA. V was shortened by 0 bases and J by 5 bases, with 13 bases between the two germline ends. CDR3 DNA sequence: TGCAGCGTTGAAGAGGCAGGAGGTCGGGAGACCCAGTACTTC. Residues: CSVEEAGGRETQYF.

The J gene is TRBJ2-2, the V gene TRBV2; possibly TRBD1 for D (5 bases). The germline gives CDR1 SNHLY, CDR2 FYNNEI. V lost 2 bases and J 7 bases, leaving 8 bases between the germline ends. This CDR3 comprises 13 residues. The CDR3 DNA reads as TGTGCCAGCAGTGAACAGGGTCACGGGGAGCTGTTTTTT. It encodes CASSEQGHGELFF.

The chain carries TRBV6-1 and TRBJ2-1; the match to TRBD1 covers 8 bases. Trimming at V came to 5 bases and at J to 7 bases, leaving 7 bases not matched to a gene. Germline V gene data show CDR1 as MNHNS and CDR2 as SASEGT. This CDR3 comprises 14 residues. CDR3 protein: CASSTQGDINEQFF. CDR3 DNA sequence: TGTGCCAGCAGTACACAGGGGGATATAAATGAGCAGTTCTTC.

As for this clonotype: At one end, the junction sequence differs from germline, possibly due to a read error. The chain uses TRBV7-9 and TRBJ2-3; 7 nucleotides align to TRBD2. CDR3 length: 16 amino acids. The germline CDR1 and CDR2 sequences are SEHNR and FQNEAQ (reference sequence). Here the CDR3 DNA reads TGTGCCAGCACTGCGGGGCGGGAGAGAAGCACAGATGCGCAGTATTTT. It encodes CASTAGRERSTDAQYF.

A note on this clonotype: At one end, the junction sequence differs from germline, possibly due to a read error. The V gene is TRBV18, the J gene TRBJ2-2, with a weak D call TRBD2 (5 bases). Germline-derived CDR1 and CDR2 are KGHSH and LQKENI. This CDR3 spans 17 amino acids. CDR3 residues: CASSPQRMGANTGELFF. As DNA, the CDR3 is TGTGCCAGCTCCCCACAACGGATGGGAGCTAACACCGGGGAGCTGTTTTTT.

On this clonotype: This CDR3 fails to terminate in the conserved phenylalanine or tryptophan, so it likely reflects a read error. This rearrangement joins TRBV28 to TRBJ2-5; 10 nucleotides align to TRBD2. The ends lost 1 base at V and 1 base at J; junction bases unmatched: 9. The V gene's germline CDR1 is MDHEN and CDR2 SYDVKM. This CDR3 is 18 amino acids long. The CDR3 is CASSLLGLAGVAQETQYL. CDR3 in DNA: TGTGCCAGCAGTTTATTGGGGCTAGCGGGAGTCGCCCAAGAGACCCAGTACCTC.

The V gene is TRBV27, the J gene TRBJ2-5; tentative D call: TRBD1 (5 bases). The end of the DNA fits TRBJ2-7 better, so the J call may be wrong. This CDR3 region has 17 residues. Germline V gene lookup returns CDR1 MNHEY and CDR2 SMNVEV (reference sequence). The CDR3 DNA reads as TGTGCCAGCAGTTCCCCGGGCAAGGGGAAAAGCTCCTACGAGCAGTACTTC. Protein sequence: CASSSPGKGKSSYEQYF.

This clonotype was counted a few times. The CDR3 loop reads CASRGLAGVAYHEQYF. The CDR3 region has the DNA TGTGCCAGCAGAGGACTAGCGGGAGTAGCTTATCACGAGCAGTACTTC. This chain uses TRBV28 with TRBJ2-7; TRBD2 matches at 13 bases. Germline CDR1 reads MDHEN; CDR2 reads SYDVKM. This CDR3 has 16 amino acids. Trimming took 6 bases from V and 5 from J; bases not matched to a gene: 10.

The table lists this clonotype with a few counts. The rearrangement uses TRBV2 and TRBJ2-1; either TRBD1 or TRBD2 may supply D (6 bases each). This CDR3 is built from 15 residues. The V end was cut by 8 bases, the J end by 1 base, with 15 bases between. The germline gives CDR1 SNHLY, CDR2 FYNNEI. CDR3 region: CASRRGAVSYNEQFF. The CDR3 bases are TGTGCCAGCCGAAGGGGGGCGGTGTCCTACAATGAGCAGTTCTTC.

There are a few counts of this clonotype. The gene calls are TRBV6-1 and TRBJ1-6, with D unresolved. Germline CDR1 is MNHNS and CDR2 is SASEGT. With 9 bases removed from V and 7 bases from J, the gap between germline ends came to 13 bases. This CDR3 contains 13 residues. The CDR3 sequence is CASYAAPNSPLHF. The CDR3 DNA reads TGTGCCAGTTACGCGGCACCGAATTCACCCCTCCACTTT.

V is TRBV6-5 and J is TRBJ2-7; 11 bases line up with TRBD1. With 0 bases clipped from V and 2 bases from J, the junction kept 3 bases outside the gene matches. This CDR3 has 16 residues. CDR1 is MNHEY and CDR2 is SVGAGI in the germline V gene. CDR3 region: CASSYSGTGGPYEQYF. The CDR3 DNA is TGTGCCAGCAGTTACTCAGGGACAGGGGGTCCCTACGAGCAGTACTTC.

This clonotype was counted between two and nine times. The V call is TRBV6-1, the J call TRBJ2-5; the D gene is possibly TRBD1 (6 bases). Germline loops: CDR1 MNHNS, CDR2 SASEGT. This CDR3 contains 13 residues. V lost 7 bases to trimming and J lost 2 bases, with 11 bases between them. The CDR3 spells CASTPQGQETQYF. The CDR3 DNA follows: TGTGCCAGCACCCCACAGGGACAAGAGACCCAGTACTTC.

A few counts support this clonotype. The chain combines TRBV14 with TRBJ2-4, with TRBD1 as a possible D gene (5 bases). CDR3 length equals 16 residues. Germline assignment: CDR1 SGHDN and CDR2 FVKESK. Trimming cost V 4 bases and J 6 bases, with 19 bases left between them. The CDR3 protein is CASSPTTGIRRNIQYF. The CDR3 DNA follows: TGTGCCAGCAGCCCCACCACAGGAATTCGTCGAAACATTCAGTACTTC.

The chain has TRBV6-2 or TRBV6-3 and TRBJ2-7, with a weak D call TRBD2 (5 bases). Between the trimmed V and J ends, which lost 6 bases and 7 bases, there was a span of 19 bases. The CDR3 is made up of 14 amino acids. Per the germline V gene, CDR1 is MNHEY and CDR2 is SVGEGT. This chain's CDR3 is CASSSTIESGEQYF. Written as DNA, the CDR3 is TGTGCCAGCAGCTCGACGATAGAATCGGGGGAGCAGTACTTC.

This clonotype was picked up many times. J is TRBJ2-4 and V is TRBV5-6; D may be TRBD2 (5 bases). The CDR3 runs 15 residues. V gave up 4 bases and J gave up 8 bases, with 19 bases separating them. Germline V gene sequence: CDR1 SGHDT, CDR2 YYEEEE. The CDR3 is CASSMRRTAGDIQYF. CDR3 coding DNA: TGTGCCAGCAGCATGCGGCGGACGGCCGGGGACATTCAGTACTTC.

The chain links TRBV25-1 to TRBJ2-5; no reliable D call. The assigned J gene may be wrong: the sequence end matches TRBJ2-7 better. The CDR3 has 14 residues. In germline, CDR1 is MGHDK, CDR2 SYGVNS. Here the CDR3 reads CASSESGVGYEQYF. The CDR3 nucleotides read TGTGCCAGCAGTGAATCTGGAGTAGGGTACGAGCAGTACTTC.

This clonotype was counted only a few times. The CDR3 DNA reads TGTGCCATCAGTGATCTGGACGGGGCCACAGATACGCAGTATTTT. Encoded protein: CAISDLDGATDTQYF. The rearrangement uses TRBV10-3 and TRBJ2-3; D may match TRBD1 or TRBD2 (5 bases each). The CDR3 length is 15 residues. Germline CDR1 reads ENHRY; CDR2 reads SYGVKD. Trimming cost V 3 bases and J 2 bases, with 12 bases left between them.

In its sample, this clonotype was seen a few times. This chain links TRBV5-1 with TRBJ2-1; TRBD2 aligns across 13 bases. The junction had 17 bases not matched to a gene; V was cut back by 4 bases and J by 10 bases. This CDR3 is built from 18 residues. Germline CDR1 is SGHRS and CDR2 is YFSETQ. The CDR3 DNA sequence: TGCGCCAGCAGCGCCGGGACGGCCGGGACTAGCGGGGCATTGGAGCAGTTCTTC. It codes for CASSAGTAGTSGALEQFF.

This clonotype was observed a handful of times. J is TRBJ2-3 and V is TRBV10-3, with 7 bases that match TRBD2. V gave up 2 bases and J gave up 1 base; unmatched junction bases: 0. CDR3 size: 14 residues. Germline CDR1 and CDR2: ENHRY and SYGVKD. CDR3 sequence reads: CAISETSGTDTQYF. In DNA, the CDR3 is TGTGCCATCAGTGAGACTAGCGGCACAGATACGCAGTATTTT.

Notes on this clonotype: This CDR3 fails to terminate in the conserved phenylalanine or tryptophan, so it likely reflects a read error. The chain couples TRBV6-2 or TRBV6-3 to TRBJ2-5, with 12 bases aligning to TRBD2. Matching the DNA end better, TRBJ2-7 makes the J call doubtful. The CDR3 is made up of 15 amino acids. Looked up from germline, CDR1 is MNHEY and CDR2 is SVGEGT. In DNA form, the CDR3 reads TGTGCCAGCAGACGACTAGCGGGAGTGTTCGACGAGCAGTACCTC. As protein: CASRRLAGVFDEQYL.